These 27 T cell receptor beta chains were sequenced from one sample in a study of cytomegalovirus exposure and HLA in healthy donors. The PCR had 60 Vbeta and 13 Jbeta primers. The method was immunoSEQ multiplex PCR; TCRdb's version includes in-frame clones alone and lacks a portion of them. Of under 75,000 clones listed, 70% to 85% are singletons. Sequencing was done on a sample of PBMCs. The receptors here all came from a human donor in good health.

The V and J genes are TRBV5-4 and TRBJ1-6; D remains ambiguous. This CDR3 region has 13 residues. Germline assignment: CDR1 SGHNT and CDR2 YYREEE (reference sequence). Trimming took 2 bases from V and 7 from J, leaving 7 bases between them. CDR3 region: CASSLTGNSPLHF. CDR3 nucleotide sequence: TGTGCCAGCAGCTTAACGGGGAATTCACCCCTCCACTTT.

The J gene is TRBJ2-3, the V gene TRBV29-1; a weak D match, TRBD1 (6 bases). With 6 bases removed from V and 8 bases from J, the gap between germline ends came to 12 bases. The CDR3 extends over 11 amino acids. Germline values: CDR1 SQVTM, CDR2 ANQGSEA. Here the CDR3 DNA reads TGCAGCGTAATACAGGGTCCTACGCAGTATTTT. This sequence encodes CSVIQGPTQYF.

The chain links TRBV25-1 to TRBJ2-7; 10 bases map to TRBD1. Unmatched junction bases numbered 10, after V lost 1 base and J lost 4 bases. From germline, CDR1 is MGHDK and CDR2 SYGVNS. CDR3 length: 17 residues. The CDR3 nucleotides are TGTGCCAGCAGTGAATCACGTTTGGGGACAGGGGATTACGAGCAGTACTTC. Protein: CASSESRLGTGDYEQYF.

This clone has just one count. In DNA form, the CDR3 reads TGTGCCAGCAGCTTAGATTCACCTCGGGGGGAGCTGTTTTTT. Its protein is CASSLDSPRGELFF. The gene calls are TRBV11-2 and TRBJ2-2; D not certain. Germline CDR1 is SGHAT and CDR2 is FQNNGV. Trimming removed 0 bases at V and 8 bases at J, with 10 bases between. The CDR3 consists of 14 residues.

CDR3 DNA sequence: TGTGCCAGCAGCGTCTCCACAGATACGCAGTATTTT. This gives the protein CASSVSTDTQYF. The chain has TRBV9 and TRBJ2-3; D unresolved. The CDR3 has 12 amino acids. V lost 2 bases to trimming and J lost 2 bases, with 3 bases between them. Germline V gene lookup returns CDR1 SGDLS and CDR2 YYNGEE.

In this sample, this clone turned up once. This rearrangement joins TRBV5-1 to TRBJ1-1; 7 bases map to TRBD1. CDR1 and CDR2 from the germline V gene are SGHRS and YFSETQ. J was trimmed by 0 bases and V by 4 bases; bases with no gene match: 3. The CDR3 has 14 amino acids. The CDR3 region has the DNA TGCGCCAGCAGCACCGGACAGGTGAACACTGAAGCTTTCTTT. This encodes CASSTGQVNTEAFF.

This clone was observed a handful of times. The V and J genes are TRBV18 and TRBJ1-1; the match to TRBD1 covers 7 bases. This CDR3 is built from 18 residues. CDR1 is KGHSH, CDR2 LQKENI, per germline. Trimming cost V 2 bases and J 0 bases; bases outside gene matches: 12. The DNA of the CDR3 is TGTGCCAGCTCACCATTGTCCGGGACAGTTCTCATGAACACTGAAGCTTTCTTT. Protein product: CASSPLSGTVLMNTEAFF.

The DNA for the CDR3 is TGCGCCAGCAGCCCCCGTCGGAGGGGAGGTGAAAAACTGTTTTTT. It yields the protein CASSPRRRGGEKLFF. This chain joins TRBV4-1 and TRBJ1-4, with a tentative D call TRBD1 (5 bases). V was trimmed by 4 bases and J by 7 bases, leaving 16 bases between them. The CDR3 consists of 15 residues. Germline CDR1 is MGHRA and CDR2 is YSYEKL.

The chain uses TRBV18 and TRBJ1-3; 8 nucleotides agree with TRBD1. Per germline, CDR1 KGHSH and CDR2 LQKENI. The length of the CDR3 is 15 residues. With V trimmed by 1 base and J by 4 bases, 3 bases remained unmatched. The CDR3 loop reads CASSPRDRSGNTIYF. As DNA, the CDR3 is TGTGCCAGCTCACCACGGGACAGGTCAGGAAACACCATATATTTT.

The CDR3 reads CASLSPTDTQYF. For the CDR3, the DNA is TGCGCCAGCCTCTCCCCCACAGATACGCAGTATTTT. The rearrangement joins TRBV5-1 to TRBJ2-3; D unresolved. The CDR3 is 12 amino acids. With 7 bases removed from V and 2 bases from J, the gap between germline ends came to 8 bases. Germline V lookup: CDR1 SGHRS, CDR2 YFSETQ.

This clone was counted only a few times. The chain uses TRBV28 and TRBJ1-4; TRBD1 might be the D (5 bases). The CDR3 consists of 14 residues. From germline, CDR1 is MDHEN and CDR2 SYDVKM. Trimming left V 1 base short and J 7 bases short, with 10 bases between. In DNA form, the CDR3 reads TGTGCCAGCAGTTTATTTGGGAGGGGTGAAAAACTGTTTTTT. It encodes CASSLFGRGEKLFF.

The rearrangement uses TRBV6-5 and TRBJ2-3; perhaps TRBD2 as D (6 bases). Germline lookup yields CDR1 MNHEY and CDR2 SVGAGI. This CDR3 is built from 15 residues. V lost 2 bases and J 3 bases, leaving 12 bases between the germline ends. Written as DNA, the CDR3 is TGTGCCAGCAGTTACGGAGGGAGTGTGACAGATACGCAGTATTTT. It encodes CASSYGGSVTDTQYF.

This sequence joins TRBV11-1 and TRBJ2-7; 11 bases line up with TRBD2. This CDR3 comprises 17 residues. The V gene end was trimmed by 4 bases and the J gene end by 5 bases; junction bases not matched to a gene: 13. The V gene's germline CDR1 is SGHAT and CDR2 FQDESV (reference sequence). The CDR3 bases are TGTGCCAGCAGCTCGAGCTCGCGACTAGCGGGATTTAACGAGCAGTACTTC. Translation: CASSSSSRLAGFNEQYF.

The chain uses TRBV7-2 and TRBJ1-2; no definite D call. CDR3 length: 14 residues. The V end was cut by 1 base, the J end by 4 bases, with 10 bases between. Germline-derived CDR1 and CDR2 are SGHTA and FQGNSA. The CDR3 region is CASSLGGSGYGYTF. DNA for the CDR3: TGTGCCAGCAGCTTAGGCGGCAGCGGCTATGGCTACACCTTC.

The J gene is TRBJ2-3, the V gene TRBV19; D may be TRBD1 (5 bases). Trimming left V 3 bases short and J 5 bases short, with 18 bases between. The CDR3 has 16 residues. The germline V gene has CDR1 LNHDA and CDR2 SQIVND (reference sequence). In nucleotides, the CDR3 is TGTGCCAGTAGTATCCAAGGGGCTAATGCTGAAGATACGCAGTATTTT. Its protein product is CASSIQGANAEDTQYF.

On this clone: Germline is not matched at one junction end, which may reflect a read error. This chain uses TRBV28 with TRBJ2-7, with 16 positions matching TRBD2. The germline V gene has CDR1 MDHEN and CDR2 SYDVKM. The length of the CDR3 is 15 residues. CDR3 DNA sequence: TGTGCCAGCAGTTTGGCGGGACTAGCGGGAGGGCCTTATGGGTTC. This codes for CASSLAGLAGGPYGF.

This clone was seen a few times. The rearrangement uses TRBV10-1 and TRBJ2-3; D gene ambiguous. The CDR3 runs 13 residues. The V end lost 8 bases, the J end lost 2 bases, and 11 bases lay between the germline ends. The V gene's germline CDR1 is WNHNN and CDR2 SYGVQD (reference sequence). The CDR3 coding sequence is TGCGCCAGCTCTCCCTTTCCCACAGATACGCAGTATTTT. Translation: CASSPFPTDTQYF.

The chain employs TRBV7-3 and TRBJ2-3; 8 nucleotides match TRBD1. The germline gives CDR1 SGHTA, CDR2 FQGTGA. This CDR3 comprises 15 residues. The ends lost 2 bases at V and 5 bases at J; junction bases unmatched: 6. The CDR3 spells CASSLLGQGGDTQYF. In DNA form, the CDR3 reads TGTGCCAGCAGCTTACTTGGACAGGGTGGAGATACGCAGTATTTT.

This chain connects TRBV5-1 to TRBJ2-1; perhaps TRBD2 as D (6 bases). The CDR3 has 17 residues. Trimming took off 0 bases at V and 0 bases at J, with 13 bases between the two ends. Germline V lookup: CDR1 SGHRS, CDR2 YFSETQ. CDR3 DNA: TGCGCCAGCAGCTTGGCTCCGGGACTGAACTCCTACAATGAGCAGTTCTTC. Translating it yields CASSLAPGLNSYNEQFF.

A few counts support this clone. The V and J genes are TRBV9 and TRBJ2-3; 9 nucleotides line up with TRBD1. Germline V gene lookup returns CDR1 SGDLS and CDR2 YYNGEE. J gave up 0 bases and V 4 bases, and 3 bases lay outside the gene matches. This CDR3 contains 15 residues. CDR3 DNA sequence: TGTGCCAGCAGCTTCGGACAGGGGAGCACAGATACGCAGTATTTT. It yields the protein CASSFGQGSTDTQYF.

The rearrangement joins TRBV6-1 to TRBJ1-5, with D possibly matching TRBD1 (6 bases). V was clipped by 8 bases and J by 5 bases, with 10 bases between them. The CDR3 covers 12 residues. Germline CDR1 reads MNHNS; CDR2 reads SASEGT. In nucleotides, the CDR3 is TGTGCCAGCGAACAGGGTTATCAGCCCCAGCATTTT. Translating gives CASEQGYQPQHF.

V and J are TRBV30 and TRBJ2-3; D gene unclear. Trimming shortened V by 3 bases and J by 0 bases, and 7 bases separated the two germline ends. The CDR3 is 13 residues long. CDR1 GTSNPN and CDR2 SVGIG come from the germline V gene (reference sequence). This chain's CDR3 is CAWRATSTDTQYF. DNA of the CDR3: TGTGCCTGGAGAGCGACTAGCACAGATACGCAGTATTTT.

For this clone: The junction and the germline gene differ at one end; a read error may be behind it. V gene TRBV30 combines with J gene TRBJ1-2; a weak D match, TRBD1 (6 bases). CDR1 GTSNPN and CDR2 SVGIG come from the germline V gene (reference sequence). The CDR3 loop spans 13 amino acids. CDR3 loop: CANLLDSLHGYPF. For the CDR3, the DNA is TGTGCGAACTTATTGGACAGCCTCCATGGCTACCCCTTC. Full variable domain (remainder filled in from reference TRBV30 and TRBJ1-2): SQTIHQWPATLVQPVGSPLSLECTVEGTSNPNLYWYRQAAGRGLQLLFYSVGIGQISSEVPQNLSASRPQDRQFILSSKKLLLSDSGFYLCANLLDSLHGYPFGSGTRLTVV.

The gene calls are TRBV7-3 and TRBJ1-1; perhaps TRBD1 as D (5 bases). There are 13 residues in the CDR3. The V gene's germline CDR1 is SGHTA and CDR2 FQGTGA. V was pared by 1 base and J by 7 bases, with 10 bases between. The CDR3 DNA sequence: TGTGCCAGCAGCTTAAAGGGGCGGAGTGAAGCTTTCTTT. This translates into CASSLKGRSEAFF. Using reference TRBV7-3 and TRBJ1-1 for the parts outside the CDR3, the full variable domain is GAGVSQTPSNKVTEKGKYVELRCDPISGHTALYWYRQSLGQGPEFLIYFQGTGAADDSGLPNDRFFAVRPEGSVSTLKIQRTERGDSAVYLCASSLKGRSEAFFGQGTRLTVV.

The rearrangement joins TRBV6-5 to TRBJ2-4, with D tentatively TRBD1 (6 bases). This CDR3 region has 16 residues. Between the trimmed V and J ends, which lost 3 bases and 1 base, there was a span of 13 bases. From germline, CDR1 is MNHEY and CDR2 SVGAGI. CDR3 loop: CASSYKGVVAKNIQYF. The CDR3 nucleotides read TGTGCCAGCAGTTATAAGGGGGTGGTGGCCAAAAACATTCAGTACTTC.

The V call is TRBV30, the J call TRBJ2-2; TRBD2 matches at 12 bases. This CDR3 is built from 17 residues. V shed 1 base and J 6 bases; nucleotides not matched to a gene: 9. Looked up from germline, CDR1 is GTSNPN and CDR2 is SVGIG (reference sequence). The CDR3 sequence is CAWSASRTSGVPGELFF. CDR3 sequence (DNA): TGTGCCTGGAGTGCCTCTCGGACTAGCGGGGTACCCGGGGAGCTGTTTTTT.

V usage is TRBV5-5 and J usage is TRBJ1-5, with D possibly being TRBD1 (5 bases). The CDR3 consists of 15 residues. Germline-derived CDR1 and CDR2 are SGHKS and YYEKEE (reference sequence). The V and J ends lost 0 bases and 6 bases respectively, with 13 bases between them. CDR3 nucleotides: TGTGCCAGCAGCTTGGTGGGGGGGGACGGTCAGCCCCAGCATTTT. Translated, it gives CASSLVGGDGQPQHF.